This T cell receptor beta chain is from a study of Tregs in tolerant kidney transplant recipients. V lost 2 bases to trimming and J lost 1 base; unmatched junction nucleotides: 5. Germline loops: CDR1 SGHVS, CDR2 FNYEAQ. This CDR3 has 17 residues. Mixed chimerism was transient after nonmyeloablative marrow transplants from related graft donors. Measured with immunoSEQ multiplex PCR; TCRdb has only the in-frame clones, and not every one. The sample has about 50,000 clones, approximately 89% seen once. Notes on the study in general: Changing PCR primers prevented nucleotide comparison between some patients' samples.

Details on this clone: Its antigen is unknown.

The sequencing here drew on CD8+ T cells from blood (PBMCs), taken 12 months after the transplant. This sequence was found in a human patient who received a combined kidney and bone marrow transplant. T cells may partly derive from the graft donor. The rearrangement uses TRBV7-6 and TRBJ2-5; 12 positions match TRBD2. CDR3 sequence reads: CASSLLTSGGLQETQYF. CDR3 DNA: TGTGCCAGCAGCTTATTGACTAGCGGGGGCCTCCAAGAGACCCAGTACTTC.